The 28 T cell receptor beta chains reported below all come from one sample, sequenced in a study of CD8 T cells in ankylosing spondylitis. These receptors have no identified antigens. Broader study findings: A TCR beta motif of fewer than ten highly homologous variants appeared characteristic of ankylosing spondylitis blood.

TCRdb re-called the 5' RACE reads through MiXCR, storing one row per CDR3 protein. Found here are roughly 470,000 distinct CDR3 sequences, 25% to 30% of them singletons; the top ten hold over 0.8%. Sequencing input: blood, either unsorted or a sorted T cell fraction (not recorded which). The receptors here all came from a male donor with ankylosing spondylitis.

The chain recombines TRBV5-1 with TRBJ2-2; D possibly matches TRBD1 or TRBD2 (5 bases each). CDR3 length: 17 residues. V was pared by 5 bases and J by 0 bases, with 17 bases between. Germline values: CDR1 SGHRS, CDR2 YFSETQ. The CDR3 here is CASSPNGAGSNTGELFF. The DNA for the CDR3 is TGCGCCAGCAGTCCTAATGGGGCGGGCTCGAACACCGGGGAGCTGTTTTTT.

This clonotype was seen only a few times. One end of the junction does not line up with germline, which may come from a read error. The chain uses TRBV24-1 and TRBJ1-2; D call uncertain. The CDR3 loop spans 13 amino acids. The germline gives CDR1 KGHDR, CDR2 SFDVKD. CDR3 sequence: CATSVLENYGYTF. In DNA form, the CDR3 reads TGTGCCACCAGTGTTTTGGAGAACTATGGCTACACCTTC.

This chain's CDR3 is CASSLEVAGTTDTQYF. The CDR3 nucleotides read TGCGCCAGCAGCTTGGAGGTAGCGGGGACCACAGATACGCAGTATTTT. The rearrangement uses TRBV5-1 and TRBJ2-3; 8 bases are shared with TRBD2. The J segment lost 2 bases and the V segment lost 0 bases, leaving 5 bases of the junction unmatched. CDR1 and CDR2 (germline): SGHRS, YFSETQ. The CDR3 contains 16 residues. The variable domain in full, with the rest retrieved from reference TRBV5-1 and TRBJ2-3, is KAGVTQTPRYLIKTRGQQVTLSCSPISGHRSVSWYQQTPGQGLQFLFEYFSETQRNKGNFPGRFSGRQFSNSRSEMNVSTLELGDSALYLCASSLEVAGTTDTQYFGPGTRLTVL.

This chain uses TRBV6-1 with TRBJ2-1, with 9 bases matching TRBD2. Germline V CDR1 and CDR2: MNHNS, SASEGT. Trimming cost V 10 bases and J 5 bases; bases outside gene matches: 9. The CDR3 covers 14 residues. The CDR3 protein is CATTGLAWDNEQFF. CDR3 DNA: TGTGCCACTACGGGACTAGCCTGGGACAATGAGCAGTTCTTC.

This clonotype has just a few counts. The chain has TRBV9 and TRBJ1-1; tentatively, D is TRBD1 (5 bases). This CDR3 is 14 amino acids long. CDR1 is SGDLS, CDR2 YYNGEE, per germline. V lost 2 bases to trimming and J lost 0 bases, with 8 bases between them. The CDR3 bases are TGTGCCAGCAGCGTCACGACAGTGAACACTGAAGCTTTCTTT. As protein: CASSVTTVNTEAFF.

There are a few counts of this clonotype. One end of the junction is discordant with germline, which a read error may explain. V and J are TRBV11-2 and TRBJ1-2, with D possibly matching TRBD1 (5 bases). The CDR3 contains 13 residues. CDR1 is SGHAT and CDR2 is FQNNGV in the germline V gene. DNA of the CDR3: TGTGCCAGCAGCTTAGATCCTTACTTGGGGCGTGGCTTC. It encodes CASSLDPYLGRGF.

The chain couples TRBV5-1 to TRBJ2-1, with 7 nucleotides matching TRBD2. The CDR3 length is 15 residues. V shed 0 bases, J shed 5 bases, and the junction held 5 bases outside the gene matches. Germline V gene data show CDR1 as SGHRS and CDR2 as YFSETQ. The CDR3 region has the DNA TGCGCCAGCAGCTTGGCTGGGACTAAGAACAATGAGCAGTTCTTC. Residues: CASSLAGTKNNEQFF. The full variable domain, in which reference TRBV5-1 and TRBJ2-1 provide the parts outside the CDR3, is KAGVTQTPRYLIKTRGQQVTLSCSPISGHRSVSWYQQTPGQGLQFLFEYFSETQRNKGNFPGRFSGRQFSNSRSEMNVSTLELGDSALYLCASSLAGTKNNEQFFGPGTRLTVL.

The rearrangement uses TRBV5-1 and TRBJ1-5, with no clear D. The CDR3 totals 13 residues. Trimming took off 4 bases at V and 1 base at J, with 6 bases between the two ends. CDR1 SGHRS and CDR2 YFSETQ come from the germline V gene. This chain's CDR3 is CASSPQSNQPQHF. The CDR3 DNA reads TGCGCCAGCAGCCCCCAAAGCAATCAGCCCCAGCATTTT. The variable domain in full, completed from reference TRBV5-1 and TRBJ1-5, reads KAGVTQTPRYLIKTRGQQVTLSCSPISGHRSVSWYQQTPGQGLQFLFEYFSETQRNKGNFPGRFSGRQFSNSRSEMNVSTLELGDSALYLCASSPQSNQPQHFGDGTRLSIL.

The chain recombines TRBV15 with TRBJ1-5; TRBD1 agrees at 9 bases. Germline lookup yields CDR1 LNHNV and CDR2 YYDKDF (reference sequence). This CDR3 is 16 amino acids long. Trimming took 2 bases from V and 6 from J; bases not matched to a gene: 8. The CDR3 reads CATSRYSGQGSQPQHF. CDR3 DNA sequence: TGTGCCACCAGCAGATACTCGGGACAGGGAAGTCAGCCCCAGCATTTT.

V usage is TRBV11-2 and J usage is TRBJ2-7; TRBD2 matches at 12 bases. The CDR3 is made up of 16 amino acids. Germline assignment: CDR1 SGHAT and CDR2 FQNNGV. J lost 2 bases, V lost 4 bases, and 6 bases had no gene match. Written as DNA, the CDR3 is TGTGCCAGCAGCTCCGGGACTAGCGGGTTAGCCTACGAGCAGTACTTC. This sequence encodes CASSSGTSGLAYEQYF.

This clonotype showed up just a few times. V is TRBV7-2 and J is TRBJ1-1; D remains unclear. Germline V CDR1 and CDR2: SGHTA, FQGNSA. V lost 8 bases, J lost 0 bases, and 13 bases lay in between. The CDR3 extends over 14 amino acids. The CDR3 nucleotides read TGTGCCAGCGGCCGGCCTCTCATGAACACTGAAGCTTTCTTT. This codes for CASGRPLMNTEAFF.

The rearrangement joins TRBV12-3 or TRBV12-4 to TRBJ1-1; D remains ambiguous. The germline V and J ends were trimmed by 3 bases and 3 bases, with 8 bases remaining between them. The CDR3 covers 13 residues. The CDR3 sequence: CASSFIGDTEAFF. The DNA of the CDR3 is TGTGCCAGCAGTTTTATCGGGGACACTGAAGCTTTCTTT.

The table lists this clonotype with a count of one. The chain links TRBV2 to TRBJ1-5; unclear D gene. Trimming cost V 9 bases and J 8 bases, with 17 bases left between them. The germline V gene has CDR1 SNHLY and CDR2 FYNNEI. The CDR3 sequence is 13 residues long. CDR3 sequence reads: CASMILGAEPQHF. The CDR3 nucleotides are TGTGCCAGTATGATTTTAGGCGCTGAGCCCCAGCATTTT.

The J gene is TRBJ1-3, the V gene TRBV3-1, with D possibly matching TRBD1 (5 bases). Germline V gives CDR1 LGHDT, CDR2 YNNKEL (reference sequence). The V and J ends lost 2 bases and 5 bases respectively, with 10 bases between them. There are 14 residues in the CDR3. CDR3: CASSQRDGRNTIYF. CDR3 sequence (DNA): TGTGCCAGCAGCCAACGGGACGGGAGAAACACCATATATTTT.

V usage is TRBV6-1 and J usage is TRBJ1-5; D is perhaps TRBD1 (6 bases). Germline V gene lookup returns CDR1 MNHNS and CDR2 SASEGT. The CDR3 has 14 residues. The ends were cut back, 8 bases at V and 0 bases at J, with 11 bases in the middle. The CDR3 loop is CASQGPYSNQPQHF. CDR3 DNA: TGTGCCAGCCAGGGGCCTTATAGCAATCAGCCCCAGCATTTT.

The chain carries TRBV20-1 and TRBJ1-2, with D possibly matching TRBD1 (6 bases). The CDR3 runs 10 residues. Germline assignment: CDR1 DFQATT and CDR2 SNEGSKA (reference sequence). V lost 5 bases to trimming and J lost 9 bases, with 10 bases between them. Here the CDR3 reads CSARQARYTF. In DNA form, the CDR3 reads TGCAGTGCTCGACAGGCGCGCTACACCTTC.

The chain carries TRBV5-1 and TRBJ2-7, with 7 bases identical to TRBD1. Germline V gives CDR1 SGHRS, CDR2 YFSETQ. This CDR3 has 13 amino acids. J lost 3 bases, V lost 3 bases, and 3 bases had no gene match. CDR3 loop: CASSSRDSYEQYF. CDR3 sequence (DNA): TGCGCCAGCAGCTCCCGGGACAGCTACGAGCAGTACTTC.

This clonotype turned up a few times. The CDR3 nucleotides read TGTGCCAGCAGCTCGTCCGGTGGGGCCAACGTCCTGACTTTC. This translates into CASSSSGGANVLTF. The chain carries TRBV12-3 or TRBV12-4 and TRBJ2-6; D unresolved. The CDR3 consists of 14 residues. V was pared by 6 bases and J by 3 bases, with 9 bases between.

This clonotype was observed a handful of times. The J gene is TRBJ2-2, the V gene TRBV18; 9 nucleotides line up with TRBD2. V shed 1 base and J 11 bases; nucleotides not matched to a gene: 5. CDR1 KGHSH and CDR2 LQKENI come from the germline V gene. The CDR3 runs 14 residues. CDR3 nucleotide sequence: TGTGCCAGCTCACCACTTCAGCGGGAGGCAGAGCTGTTTTTT. Amino acids: CASSPLQREAELFF. Combining the CDR3 with reference TRBV18 and TRBJ2-2 gives the whole variable domain NAGVMQNPRHLVRRRGQEARLRCSPMKGHSHVYWYRQLPEEGLKFMVYLQKENIIDESGMPKERFSAEFPKEGPSILRIQQVVRGDSAAYFCASSPLQREAELFFGEGSRLTVL.

The rearrangement uses TRBV27 and TRBJ1-4; no firm D call. CDR3 length: 14 amino acids. The germline CDR1 and CDR2 sequences are MNHEY and SMNVEV (reference sequence). Trimming removed 6 bases at V and 8 bases at J, with 16 bases between. CDR3 protein: CASSPHRGGEKLFF. The CDR3, as DNA: TGTGCCAGCAGCCCCCATAGAGGTGGGGAAAAACTGTTTTTT.

The chain carries TRBV5-1 and TRBJ2-2; 8 bases fit TRBD2. V dropped 4 bases and J dropped 3; count of bases not matched to a gene: 5. The CDR3 covers 15 residues. Germline-derived CDR1 and CDR2 are SGHRS and YFSETQ. The CDR3 DNA follows: TGCGCCAGCAGCCGACCGGGACTAGACACCGGGGAGCTGTTTTTT. This sequence encodes CASSRPGLDTGELFF.

The chain has TRBV11-2 and TRBJ1-1; 8 nucleotides align to TRBD1. Germline values: CDR1 SGHAT, CDR2 FQNNGV. After removal of 1 base from V and 12 bases from J, the junction contained 7 bases not matched to a gene. There are 13 residues in the CDR3. DNA of the CDR3: TGTGCCAGCAGCTTAGGGGGGACAGGTAATTCTTTCTTT. Its protein is CASSLGGTGNSFF.

The chain has TRBV9 and TRBJ1-2; D unresolved. Germline loops: CDR1 SGDLS, CDR2 YYNGEE. Trimming shortened V by 0 bases and J by 7 bases, and 10 bases separated the two germline ends. The CDR3 contains 13 residues. In nucleotides, the CDR3 is TGTGCCAGCAGCGTAGCGGGCTCGAGTGGCTACACCTTC. Amino acids: CASSVAGSSGYTF.

This clonotype was seen a single time. The rearrangement joins TRBV12-3 or TRBV12-4 to TRBJ2-2; 7 bases line up with TRBD2. The junction had 9 bases not matched to a gene; V was cut back by 5 bases and J by 3 bases. This CDR3 is built from 16 residues. The CDR3 nucleotides read TGTGCCAGCAGTCCCCCCGGGACTACATACACCGGGGAGCTGTTTTTT. This translates into CASSPPGTTYTGELFF.

This chain uses TRBV20-1 with TRBJ2-2; D is possibly TRBD2 (6 bases). This CDR3 is built from 15 residues. With 6 bases removed from V and 4 bases from J, the gap between germline ends came to 18 bases. Germline V gene sequence: CDR1 DFQATT, CDR2 SNEGSKA (reference sequence). DNA of the CDR3: TGCAGTGCCAGATCCCCGACTAGTTTCACCGGGGAGCTGTTTTTT. Protein sequence: CSARSPTSFTGELFF.

In this sample, this clonotype turned up a few times. The genes are TRBV10-3 and TRBJ1-1; perhaps TRBD1 as D (5 bases). Trimming removed 3 bases at V and 3 bases at J, with 14 bases between. Germline V CDR1 and CDR2: ENHRY, SYGVKD. The CDR3 contains 15 residues. The CDR3: CAISDGAPGDTEAFF. The CDR3 DNA reads TGTGCCATCAGTGATGGGGCCCCGGGGGACACTGAAGCTTTCTTT.

This clonotype was found many times. The chain has TRBV12-3 or TRBV12-4 and TRBJ1-1; TRBD1 might be the D (6 bases). The CDR3 is made up of 14 amino acids. With 2 bases removed from V and 6 bases from J, the gap between germline ends came to 13 bases. CDR3 protein: CASSLTRGGSEAFF. CDR3 bases: TGTGCCAGCAGTTTAACGAGGGGGGGGTCTGAAGCTTTCTTT.

CDR3: CASSLGLGTGSYNEQFF. Here the CDR3 DNA reads TGTGCCAGCAGCTTAGGCCTTGGGACAGGCTCCTACAATGAGCAGTTCTTC. This chain uses TRBV13 with TRBJ2-1, with 8 nucleotides matching TRBD1. The V and J ends lost 0 bases and 0 bases, in that order; junction bases with no gene match: 4. CDR3 length: 17 amino acids. Germline V CDR1 and CDR2: PRHDT, FYEKMQ (reference sequence).